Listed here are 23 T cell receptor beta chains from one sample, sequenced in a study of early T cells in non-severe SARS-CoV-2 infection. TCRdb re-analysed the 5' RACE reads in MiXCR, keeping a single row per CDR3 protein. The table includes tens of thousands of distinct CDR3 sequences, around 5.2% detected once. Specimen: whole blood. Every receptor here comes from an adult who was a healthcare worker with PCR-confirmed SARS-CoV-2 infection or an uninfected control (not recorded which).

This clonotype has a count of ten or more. The CDR3 nucleotides are TGTGCCAGCAGCTTAGACCGCGTTTCCGGGGAGCTGTTTTTT. It translates to CASSLDRVSGELFF. The genes are TRBV13 and TRBJ2-2, with D hard to call. With 1 base removed from V and 6 bases from J, the gap between germline ends came to 9 bases. CDR1 is PRHDT, CDR2 FYEKMQ, per germline (reference sequence). CDR3 length: 14 residues.

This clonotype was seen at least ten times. CDR3 sequence reads: CSASGLADPYEQYF. CDR3 DNA: TGCAGTGCTAGTGGCCTAGCGGACCCCTACGAGCAGTACTTC. The gene calls are TRBV20-1 and TRBJ2-7; TRBD2 agrees at 7 bases. In germline, CDR1 is DFQATT, CDR2 SNEGSKA (reference sequence). This CDR3 comprises 14 residues. V gave up 3 bases and J gave up 2 bases; unmatched junction bases: 7.

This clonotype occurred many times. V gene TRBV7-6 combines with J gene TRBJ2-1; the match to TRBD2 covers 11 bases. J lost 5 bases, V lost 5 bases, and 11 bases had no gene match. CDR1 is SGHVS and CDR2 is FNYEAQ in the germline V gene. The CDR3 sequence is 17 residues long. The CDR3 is CASSLLFPGLADNEQFF. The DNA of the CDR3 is TGTGCCAGCAGCCTACTATTCCCGGGACTAGCGGACAATGAGCAGTTCTTC.

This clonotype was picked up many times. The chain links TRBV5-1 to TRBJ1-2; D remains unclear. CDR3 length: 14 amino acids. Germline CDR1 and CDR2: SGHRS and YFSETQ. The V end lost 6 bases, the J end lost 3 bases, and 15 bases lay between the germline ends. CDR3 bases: TGCGCCAGCACCCCGAATGGCGGAGACTATGGCTACACCTTC. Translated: CASTPNGGDYGYTF. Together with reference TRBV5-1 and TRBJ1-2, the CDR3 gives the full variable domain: KAGVTQTPRYLIKTRGQQVTLSCSPISGHRSVSWYQQTPGQGLQFLFEYFSETQRNKGNFPGRFSGRQFSNSRSEMNVSTLELGDSALYLCASTPNGGDYGYTFGSGTRLTVV.

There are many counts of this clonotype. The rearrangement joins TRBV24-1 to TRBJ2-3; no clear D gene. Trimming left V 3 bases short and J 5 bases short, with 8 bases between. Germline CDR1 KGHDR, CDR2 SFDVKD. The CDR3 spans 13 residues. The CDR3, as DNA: TGTGCCACCAGTGATGAGAGGAGAGATACGCAGTATTTT. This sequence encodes CATSDERRDTQYF.

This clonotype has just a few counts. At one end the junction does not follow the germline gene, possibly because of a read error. The CDR3 sequence is CASSRIHSTDTQYF. In nucleotides, the CDR3 is TGTGCTAGCAGTCGAATACATAGCACAGATACGCAGTATTTT. The chain has TRBV7-7 and TRBJ2-3; no definite D call. Germline CDR1 and CDR2: SSHAT and FNYEAQ (reference sequence). This CDR3 contains 14 residues.

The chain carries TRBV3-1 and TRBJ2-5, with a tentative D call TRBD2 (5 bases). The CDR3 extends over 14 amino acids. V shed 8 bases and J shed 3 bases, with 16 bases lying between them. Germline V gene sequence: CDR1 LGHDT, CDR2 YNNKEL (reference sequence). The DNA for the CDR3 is TGTGCCAGCGGGAGAGGCCGACTTAAAGAGACCCAGTACTTC. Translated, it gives CASGRGRLKETQYF.

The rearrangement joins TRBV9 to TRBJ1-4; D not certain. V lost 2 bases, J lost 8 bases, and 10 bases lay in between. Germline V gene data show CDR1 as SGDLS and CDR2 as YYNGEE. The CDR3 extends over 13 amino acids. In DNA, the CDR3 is TGTGCCAGCAGCGTTGGACCCGTCGAAAAACTGTTTTTT. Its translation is CASSVGPVEKLFF.

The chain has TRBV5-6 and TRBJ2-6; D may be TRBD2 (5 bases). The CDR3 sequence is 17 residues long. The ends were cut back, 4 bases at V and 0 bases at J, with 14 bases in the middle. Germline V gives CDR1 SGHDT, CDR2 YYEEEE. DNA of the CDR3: TGTGCCAGCAGCAGACGGGATATTATCTCTGGGGCCAACGTCCTGACTTTC. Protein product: CASSRRDIISGANVLTF.

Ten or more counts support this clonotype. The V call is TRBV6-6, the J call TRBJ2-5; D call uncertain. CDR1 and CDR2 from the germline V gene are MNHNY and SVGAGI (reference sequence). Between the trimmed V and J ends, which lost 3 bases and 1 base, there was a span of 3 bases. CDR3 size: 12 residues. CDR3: CASSYVQETQYF. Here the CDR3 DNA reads TGTGCCAGCAGTTATGTCCAAGAGACCCAGTACTTC.

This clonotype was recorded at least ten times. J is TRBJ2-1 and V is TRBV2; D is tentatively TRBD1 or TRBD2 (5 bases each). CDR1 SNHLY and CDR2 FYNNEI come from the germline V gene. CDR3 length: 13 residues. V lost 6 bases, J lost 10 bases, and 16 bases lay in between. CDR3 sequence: CASSPPGRGEQFF. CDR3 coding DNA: TGTGCCAGCAGCCCCCCGGGACGCGGGGAGCAGTTCTTC.

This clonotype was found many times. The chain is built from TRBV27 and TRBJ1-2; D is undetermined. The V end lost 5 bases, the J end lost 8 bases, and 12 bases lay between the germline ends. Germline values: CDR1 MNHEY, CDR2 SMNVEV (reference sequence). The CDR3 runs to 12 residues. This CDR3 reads CASSKGPQGYTF. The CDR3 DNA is TGTGCCAGCAGTAAGGGCCCGCAGGGCTACACCTTC.

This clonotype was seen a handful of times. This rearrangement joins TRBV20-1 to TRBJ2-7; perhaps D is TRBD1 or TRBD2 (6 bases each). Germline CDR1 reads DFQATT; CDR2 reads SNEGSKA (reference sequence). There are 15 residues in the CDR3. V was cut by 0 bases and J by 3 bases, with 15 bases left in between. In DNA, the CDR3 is TGCAGTGCTAGAGATGGTAGGGGGGTAAGCTACGAGCAGTACTTC. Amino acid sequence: CSARDGRGVSYEQYF.

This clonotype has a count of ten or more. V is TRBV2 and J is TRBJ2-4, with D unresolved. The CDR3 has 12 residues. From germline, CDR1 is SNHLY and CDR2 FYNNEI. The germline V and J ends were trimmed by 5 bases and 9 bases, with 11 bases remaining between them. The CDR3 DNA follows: TGTGCCAGCAGTCCCCCCGTTAGCATTCAGTACTTC. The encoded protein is CASSPPVSIQYF.

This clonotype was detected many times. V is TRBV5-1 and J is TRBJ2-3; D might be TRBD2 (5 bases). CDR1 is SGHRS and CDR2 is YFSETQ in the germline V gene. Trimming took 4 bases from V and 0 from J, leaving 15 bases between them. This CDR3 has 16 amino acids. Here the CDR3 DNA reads TGCGCCAGCAGCGCCGGACGGACTGGGAGCACAGATACGCAGTATTTT. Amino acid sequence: CASSAGRTGSTDTQYF.

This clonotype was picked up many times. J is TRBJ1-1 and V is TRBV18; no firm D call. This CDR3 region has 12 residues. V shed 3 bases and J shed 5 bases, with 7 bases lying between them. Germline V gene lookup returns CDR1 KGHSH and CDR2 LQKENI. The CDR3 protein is CASSPMATEAFF. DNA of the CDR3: TGTGCCAGCTCACCCATGGCAACTGAAGCTTTCTTT.

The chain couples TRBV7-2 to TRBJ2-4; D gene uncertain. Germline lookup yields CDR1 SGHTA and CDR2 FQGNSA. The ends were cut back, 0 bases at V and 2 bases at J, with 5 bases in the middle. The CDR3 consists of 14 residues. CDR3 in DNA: TGTGCCAGCAGCTTAGCTCAGACCAAAAACATTCAGTACTTC. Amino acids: CASSLAQTKNIQYF. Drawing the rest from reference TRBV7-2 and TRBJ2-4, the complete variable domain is GAGVSQSPSNKVTEKGKDVELRCDPISGHTALYWYRQSLGQGLEFLIYFQGNSAPDKSGLPSDRFSAERTGGSVSTLTIQRTQQEDSAVYLCASSLAQTKNIQYFGAGTRLSVL.

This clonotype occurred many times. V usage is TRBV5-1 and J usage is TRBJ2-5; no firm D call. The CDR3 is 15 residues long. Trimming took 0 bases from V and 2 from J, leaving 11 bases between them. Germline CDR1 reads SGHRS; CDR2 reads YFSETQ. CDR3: CASSLEVPFQETQYF. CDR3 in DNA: TGCGCCAGCAGCTTGGAGGTCCCTTTTCAAGAGACCCAGTACTTC.

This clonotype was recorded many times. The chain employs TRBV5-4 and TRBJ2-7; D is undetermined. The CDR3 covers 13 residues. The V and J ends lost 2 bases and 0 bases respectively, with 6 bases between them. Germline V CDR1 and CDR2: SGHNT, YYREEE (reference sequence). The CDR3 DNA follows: TGTGCCAGCAGCTTAAGGAGCTCCTACGAGCAGTACTTC. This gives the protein CASSLRSSYEQYF.

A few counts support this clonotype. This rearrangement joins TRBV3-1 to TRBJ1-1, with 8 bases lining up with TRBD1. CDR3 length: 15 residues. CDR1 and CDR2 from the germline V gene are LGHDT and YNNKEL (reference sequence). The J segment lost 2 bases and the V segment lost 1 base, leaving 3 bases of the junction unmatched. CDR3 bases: TGTGCCAGCAGCCAAGGTGCAGGGGGCAACACTGAAGCTTTCTTT. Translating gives CASSQGAGGNTEAFF.

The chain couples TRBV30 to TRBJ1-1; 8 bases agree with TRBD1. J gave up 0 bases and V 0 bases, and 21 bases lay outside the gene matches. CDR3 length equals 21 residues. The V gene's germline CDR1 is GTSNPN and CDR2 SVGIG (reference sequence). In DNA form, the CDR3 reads TGTGCCTGGAGTGTAGGGGTTGTAATCGACAGGGGCCCATCGTTGAACACTGAAGCTTTCTTT. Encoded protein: CAWSVGVVIDRGPSLNTEAFF.

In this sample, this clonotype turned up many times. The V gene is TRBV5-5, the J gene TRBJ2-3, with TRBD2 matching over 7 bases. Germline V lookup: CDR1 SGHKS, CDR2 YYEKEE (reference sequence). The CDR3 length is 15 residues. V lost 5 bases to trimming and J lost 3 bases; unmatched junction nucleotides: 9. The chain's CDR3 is CASRDGTTSTDTQYF. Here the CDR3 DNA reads TGTGCCAGCAGAGACGGGACTACATCTACAGATACGCAGTATTTT.

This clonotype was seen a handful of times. The CDR3 bases are TGCGCCAGCAGCCAACCCGGGGGTAGCGGAGTTATTCAGTACTTC. It is translated as CASSQPGGSGVIQYF. This chain connects TRBV4-1 to TRBJ2-4; D possibly corresponds to TRBD2 (6 bases). CDR1 MGHRA and CDR2 YSYEKL come from the germline V gene. V was shortened by 2 bases and J by 10 bases, with 18 bases between the two germline ends. The CDR3 covers 15 residues.